This T cell receptor (beta chain) was found in a study of blood T cell repertoires in COVID-19. Per the study methods: Reference gene primer amplification gave nucleated cell count estimates. Measured with immunoSEQ multiplex PCR; TCRdb has only the in-frame clones, and not every one. The V and J calls and clone size were taken over from that table, and D and trimming were inferred from the DNA. The sample holds some 450,000 clones, roughly 90% seen once. The CDR3 spans 14 residues. The V gene lost 4 bases and the J gene lost 5 bases, with 14 bases spanning the gap. CDR1 and CDR2 (germline): LGHDT, YNNKEL (reference sequence).

The TCR originated in a man younger than 35 with COVID-19, enrolled during active disease. Sequences were obtained from peripheral blood. The chain uses TRBV3-1 (or the pseudogene TRBV3-2) and TRBJ2-5; tentatively, D is TRBD2 (6 bases). CDR3 protein: CASSLRLEQETQYF. CDR3 DNA sequence: TGTGCCAGCAGCCTAAGACTAGAACAGGAGACCCAGTACTTC.